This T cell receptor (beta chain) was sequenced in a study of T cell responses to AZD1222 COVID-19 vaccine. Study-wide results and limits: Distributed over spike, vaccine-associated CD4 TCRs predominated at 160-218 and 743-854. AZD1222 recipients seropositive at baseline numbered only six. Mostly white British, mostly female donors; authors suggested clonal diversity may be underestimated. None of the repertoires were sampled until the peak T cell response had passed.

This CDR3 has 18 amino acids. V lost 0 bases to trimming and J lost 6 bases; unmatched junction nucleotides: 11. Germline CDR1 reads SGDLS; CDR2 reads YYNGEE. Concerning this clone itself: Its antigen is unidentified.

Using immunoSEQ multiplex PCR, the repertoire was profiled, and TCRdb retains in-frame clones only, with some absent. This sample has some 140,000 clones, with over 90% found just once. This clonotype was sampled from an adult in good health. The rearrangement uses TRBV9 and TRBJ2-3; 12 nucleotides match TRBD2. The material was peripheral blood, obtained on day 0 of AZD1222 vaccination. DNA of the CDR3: TGTGCCAGCAGCGTAGGTTCTAGCGGGGGGGCGGTCCGGGATACGCAGTATTTT. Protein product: CASSVGSSGGAVRDTQYF. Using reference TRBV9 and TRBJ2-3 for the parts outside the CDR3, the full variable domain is DSGVTQTPKHLITATGQRVTLRCSPRSGDLSVYWYQQSLDQGLQFLIQYYNGEERAKGNILERFSAQQFPDLHSELNLSSLELGDSALYFCASSVGSSGGAVRDTQYFGPGTRLTVL.